The T cell receptor (beta chain) under discussion was sequenced for a study of blood T cell repertoires in COVID-19. Study-wide background: The study drew acute and convalescent COVID-19 samples from the United States, Italy and Spain. PBMCs, B-cell-depleted T cells, or T cells were the source of the cDNA or gDNA that made up the material.

Per the authors' pipeline: The authors estimated nucleated cell counts from reference gene primer amplification. TCRdb keeps only in-frame clones here, not all; method: immunoSEQ multiplex PCR. V and J calls and clone size come straight from that table; D and trimming were deduced from the DNA. Of 310,000 or so clones listed, around 90% are singletons. The V segment lost 1 base and the J segment 4 bases; nucleotides outside the gene matches: 1. The CDR3 runs to 15 residues. Germline values: CDR1 LGHDT, CDR2 YNNKEL (reference sequence). The sequencing input was PBMCs or T cells enriched from blood (not recorded which). This chain joins TRBV3-1 (or the pseudogene TRBV3-2) and TRBJ2-1; 10 nucleotides match TRBD1. The receptor's source is a young woman with acute COVID-19. CDR3 sequence: CASSQGGQGYNEQFF. The DNA of the CDR3 is TGTGCCAGCAGCCAAGGGGGACAGGGGTACAATGAGCAGTTCTTC.